The 19 T cell receptor beta chains below come from one sample, sequenced in a study of T cell responses to AZD1222 COVID-19 vaccine. Data came from immunoSEQ multiplex PCR; TCRdb stores just in-frame clones and leaves some out. The data hold 100,000 to 150,000 clones, with about 90% observed a single time. The material was peripheral blood, obtained on day 0 of AZD1222 vaccination. The receptors here all came from an adult in good health.

The rearrangement uses TRBV28 and TRBJ2-3; possibly TRBD1 or TRBD2 for D (7 bases each). This CDR3 contains 14 residues. Germline assignment: CDR1 MDHEN and CDR2 SYDVKM. The ends were cut back, 10 bases at V and 7 bases at J, with 21 bases in the middle. The CDR3 nucleotides are TGTGCCACCAACAGGGGAGGGACTCTTAATACGCAGTATTTT. Its protein product is CATNRGGTLNTQYF.

The chain joins TRBV12-3 or TRBV12-4 to TRBJ1-3; D remains ambiguous. This CDR3 contains 13 residues. Trimming shortened V by 6 bases and J by 8 bases, and 14 bases separated the two germline ends. CDR3 sequence reads: CASSPLGRDTIYF. The CDR3 DNA reads TGTGCCAGCAGCCCACTCGGGCGTGACACCATATATTTT.

The rearrangement joins TRBV10-3 to TRBJ2-1, with D possibly being TRBD2 (6 bases). Trimming left V 6 bases short and J 3 bases short, with 12 bases between. Germline V CDR1 and CDR2: ENHRY, SYGVKD. There are 14 residues in the CDR3. In nucleotides, the CDR3 is TGTGCCATCAGCTCAAGCGGGCACTACAATGAGCAGTTCTTC. This encodes CAISSSGHYNEQFF.

This clone has only one observation. The rearrangement joins TRBV4-3 to TRBJ1-1, with 7 positions matching TRBD1. V gave up 1 base and J gave up 3 bases; unmatched junction bases: 5. CDR3 length equals 15 residues. Germline V CDR1 and CDR2: LGHNA, YSLEER. The chain's CDR3 is CASSQVGRGDTEAFF. CDR3 bases: TGCGCCAGCAGCCAAGTAGGCAGGGGGGACACTGAAGCTTTCTTT.

The chain carries TRBV4-1 and TRBJ2-7; D could derive from TRBD1 or TRBD2 (5 bases each). The CDR3 is 18 amino acids. CDR1 and CDR2 (germline): MGHRA, YSYEKL. With 0 bases removed from V and 2 bases from J, the gap between germline ends came to 20 bases. The CDR3 nucleotides read TGCGCCAGCAGCCAAGATAACATAGTCGGGGACCTCACCTACGAGCAGTACTTC. This sequence encodes CASSQDNIVGDLTYEQYF.

The chain uses TRBV3-1 (or the pseudogene TRBV3-2) and TRBJ2-5, with 9 bases lining up with TRBD2. V was pared by 1 base and J by 3 bases, with 6 bases of the junction left unmatched. The germline CDR1 and CDR2 sequences are LGHDT and YNNKEL (reference sequence). The CDR3 length is 16 residues. In DNA, the CDR3 is TGTGCCAGCAGCCAAGCTCTAGCGGGACCAGAAGAGACCCAGTACTTC. Residues: CASSQALAGPEETQYF.

The CDR3 coding sequence is TGTGCCAGCAGTGAATACAGGGGGCCTGGAAACACCATATATTTT. This gives the protein CASSEYRGPGNTIYF. The genes are TRBV25-1 and TRBJ1-3; TRBD1 agrees at 8 bases. Germline values: CDR1 MGHDK, CDR2 SYGVNS. This CDR3 has 15 residues. V lost 0 bases and J lost 2; bases outside the gene matches: 0.

This chain joins TRBV30 and TRBJ2-7; 8 bases fit TRBD1. CDR3 length equals 14 residues. After removal of 0 bases from V and 3 bases from J, the junction contained 4 bases not matched to a gene. CDR1 is GTSNPN, CDR2 SVGIG, per germline (reference sequence). The CDR3 is CAWSVWTGYYEQYF. The CDR3 DNA follows: TGTGCCTGGAGTGTTTGGACAGGGTACTACGAGCAGTACTTC.

This chain connects TRBV4-3 to TRBJ1-4; D not certain. V was cut by 0 bases and J by 7 bases, with 9 bases left in between. Germline CDR1 LGHNA, CDR2 YSLEER. The CDR3 extends over 14 amino acids. The CDR3 sequence is CASSQDQTREKLFF. CDR3 coding DNA: TGCGCCAGCAGCCAAGACCAAACCCGTGAAAAACTGTTTTTT.

The CDR3 sequence is CASSWRGQGSYEQYF. The CDR3 DNA is TGTGCCAGCAGTTGGAGGGGACAGGGTTCGTACGAGCAGTACTTC. The J gene is TRBJ2-7, the V gene TRBV7-3; 9 positions match TRBD1. Germline loops: CDR1 SGHTA, CDR2 FQGTGA. V lost 6 bases, J lost 4 bases, and 10 bases stayed unmatched. This CDR3 region has 15 residues.

The chain is built from TRBV5-1 and TRBJ1-1, with TRBD1 as a possible D gene (6 bases). This CDR3 region has 16 residues. Trimming stripped 2 bases from V and 0 bases from J, with 14 bases between. Germline values: CDR1 SGHRS, CDR2 YFSETQ. CDR3 sequence reads: CASSFGTTYLNTEAFF. CDR3 coding DNA: TGCGCCAGCAGCTTCGGGACAACCTACTTGAACACTGAAGCTTTCTTT.

This clone was recorded only once. The V and J genes are TRBV29-1 and TRBJ2-1; possibly TRBD2 for D (6 bases). CDR3 size: 13 residues. V lost 7 bases and J lost 3, with 13 bases in between. Per the germline V gene, CDR1 is SQVTM and CDR2 is ANQGSEA. The CDR3 bases are TGCAGCGGTTCTAGCGTAGGCTACAATGAGCAGTTCTTC. Its protein product is CSGSSVGYNEQFF.

The rearrangement links TRBV15 to TRBJ2-5; D is ambiguous. The CDR3 has 16 amino acids. Looked up from germline, CDR1 is LNHNV and CDR2 is YYDKDF (reference sequence). V lost 0 bases and J 0 bases, leaving 11 bases between the germline ends. CDR3 protein: CATSRDRADHQETQYF. The DNA for the CDR3 is TGTGCCACCAGCAGAGATCGGGCAGACCACCAAGAGACCCAGTACTTC.

This clone was recorded a few times. The J gene is TRBJ2-7, the V gene TRBV4-3; maybe TRBD2 (6 bases). Trimming removed 4 bases at V and 3 bases at J, with 16 bases between. Per germline, CDR1 LGHNA and CDR2 YSLEER. CDR3 length equals 15 residues. CDR3 sequence: CASSRTTDGYYEQYF. The CDR3 coding sequence is TGCGCCAGCAGCCGGACTACGGACGGCTACTACGAGCAGTACTTC.

The chain employs TRBV6-5 and TRBJ1-5; TRBD1 agrees at 9 bases. Per germline, CDR1 MNHEY and CDR2 SVGAGI. The V segment lost 2 bases and the J segment 5 bases; nucleotides outside the gene matches: 4. The length of the CDR3 is 15 residues. CDR3 sequence reads: CASSYKGQGHQPQHF. The CDR3 region has the DNA TGTGCCAGCAGTTACAAGGGACAGGGCCATCAGCCCCAGCATTTT.

The chain uses TRBV10-2 and TRBJ2-7, with D uncertain. The V and J ends lost 2 bases and 6 bases respectively, with 14 bases between them. CDR3 length equals 14 residues. CDR1 and CDR2 (germline): WSHSY, SAAADI. CDR3 DNA: TGCGCCAGCAGTGAGACCAGACGGTTTAGCGAGCAGTACTTC. The encoded protein is CASSETRRFSEQYF.

V gene TRBV7-2 combines with J gene TRBJ2-7, with 11 bases matching TRBD2. The junction had 4 bases not matched to a gene; V was cut back by 6 bases and J by 3 bases. Per germline, CDR1 SGHTA and CDR2 FQGNSA. CDR3 size: 14 residues. CDR3 region: CASSLAGGYYEQYF. CDR3 DNA: TGTGCCAGCAGTCTAGCGGGAGGCTACTACGAGCAGTACTTC.

This chain links TRBV7-5 with TRBJ2-6; TRBD2, the table's D call, lacks a check against the DNA. TRBV7-5 is a pseudogene. This CDR3 comprises 17 residues. The CDR3 DNA is TGTGCCAGAAGCTGGACTAGTAGGGTTTCGGGGGCCAACGTCCTGACTTTC. It translates to CARSWTSRVSGANVLTF.

For this clone: A junction boundary mismatches the germline segment, possibly from a read error. The gene calls are TRBV28 and TRBJ1-5; D is unclear. The CDR3 sequence is 17 residues long. Germline CDR1 MDHEN, CDR2 SYDVKM. The CDR3 loop is CASTLNGYFVDNQPQHF. In DNA form, the CDR3 reads TGTGCCAGCACTTTAAACGGGTATTTTGTTGACAATCAGCCCCAGCATTTT.